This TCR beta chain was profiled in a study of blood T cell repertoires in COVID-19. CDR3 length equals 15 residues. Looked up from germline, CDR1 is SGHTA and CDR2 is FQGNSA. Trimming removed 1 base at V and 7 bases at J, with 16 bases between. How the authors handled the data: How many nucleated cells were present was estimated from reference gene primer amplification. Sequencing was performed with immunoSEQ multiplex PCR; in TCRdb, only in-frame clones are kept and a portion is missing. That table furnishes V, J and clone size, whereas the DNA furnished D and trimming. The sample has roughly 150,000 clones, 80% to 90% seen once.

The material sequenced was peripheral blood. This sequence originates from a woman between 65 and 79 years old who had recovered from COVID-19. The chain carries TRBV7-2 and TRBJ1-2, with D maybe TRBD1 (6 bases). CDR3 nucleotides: TGTGCCAGCAGCTTAGTTTATTCGGGGGGCGGTGGCTACACCTTC. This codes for CASSLVYSGGGGYTF.